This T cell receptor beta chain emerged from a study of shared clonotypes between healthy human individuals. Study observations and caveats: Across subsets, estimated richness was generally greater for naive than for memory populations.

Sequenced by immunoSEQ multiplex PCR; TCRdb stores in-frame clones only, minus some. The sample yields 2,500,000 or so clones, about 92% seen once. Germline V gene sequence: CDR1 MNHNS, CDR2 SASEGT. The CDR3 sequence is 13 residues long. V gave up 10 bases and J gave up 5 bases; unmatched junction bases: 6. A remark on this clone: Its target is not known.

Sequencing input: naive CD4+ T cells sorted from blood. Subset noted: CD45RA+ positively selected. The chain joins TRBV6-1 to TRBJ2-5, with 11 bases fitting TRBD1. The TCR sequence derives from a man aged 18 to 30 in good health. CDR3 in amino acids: CATGQGAWETQYF. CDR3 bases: TGTGCCACCGGACAGGGGGCATGGGAGACCCAGTACTTC.